Each of the 4 T cell receptor beta chains below was sequenced from the same sample in a study of identical twins. TCRdb reanalysed the 5' RACE reads using MiXCR and keeps one entry per CDR3 protein. The data show under 250,000 distinct CDR3 sequences, with around 6.9% seen just once and 1.9% held by the top ten. The sample was also linked to a second study, of yellow fever vaccine responses in identical twins.

The source material was memory (CD45RO+) T cells sorted from blood. The receptors originated from a young woman in good health.

Ten or more counts support this clonotype. The chain couples TRBV20-1 to TRBJ1-5, with no clear D. Germline V gene lookup returns CDR1 DFQATT and CDR2 SNEGSKA (reference sequence). The germline V and J ends were trimmed by 4 bases and 4 bases, with 14 bases remaining between them. There are 14 residues in the CDR3. The CDR3, as DNA: TGCAGTGCTAACAAGGGTTTTCCAAATCAGCCCCAGCATTTT. Its protein is CSANKGFPNQPQHF.

The chain uses TRBV3-1 and TRBJ2-2, with TRBD2 identical over 11 bases. The CDR3 has 16 residues. Trimming cost V 1 base and J 6 bases; bases outside gene matches: 4. CDR1 is LGHDT and CDR2 is YNNKEL in the germline V gene (reference sequence). The CDR3 DNA follows: TGTGCCAGCAGCCAAGTTAGCGGGAGGGCCCCCGGGGAGCTGTTTTTT. Protein sequence: CASSQVSGRAPGELFF.

This clonotype occurred many times. This sequence joins TRBV7-9 and TRBJ2-3, with a tentative D call TRBD1 (5 bases). This CDR3 spans 14 amino acids. Per germline, CDR1 SEHNR and CDR2 FQNEAQ (reference sequence). The germline V and J ends were trimmed by 10 bases and 4 bases, with 18 bases remaining between them. The CDR3 DNA sequence: TGTGCCACCCCATCGAGGCAGGGCGCAGATACGCAGTATTTT. Residues: CATPSRQGADTQYF.

This clonotype has a count of ten or more. The chain combines TRBV3-1 with TRBJ1-2; D perhaps matches TRBD1 (5 bases). CDR1 LGHDT and CDR2 YNNKEL come from the germline V gene (reference sequence). This CDR3 comprises 12 residues. Trimming took 1 base from V and 7 from J, leaving 7 bases between them. CDR3 bases: TGTGCCAGCAGCCAAGGCGGGGGTGGCTACACCTTC. Translating it yields CASSQGGGGYTF.